The TCR beta chain under discussion was sequenced for a study of PD-L1 blockade in urothelial cancer. Germline assignment: CDR1 LNHDA and CDR2 SQIVND (reference sequence). CDR3 size: 17 residues. Trimming removed 5 bases at V and 5 bases at J, with 24 bases between. Time point given: pretreatment peripheral blood. This clone came up a few times. Libraries were prepared by immunoSEQ multiplex PCR; TCRdb keeps only in-frame clonotypes and omits some of them. The sample carries 45,000 to 65,000 clones, approximately 83% recorded once. The material was PBMCs, obtained around atezolizumab (anti-PD-L1) treatment. The V and J genes are TRBV19 and TRBJ1-1; D might be TRBD1 (5 bases). The clonotype was recovered from a man between 65 and 85 years old with urothelial cancer. CDR3 sequence (DNA): TGTGCCAGTAGTCAACCTATGTGGGCCCACGGGGGGACTGAAGCTTTCTTT. Translating gives CASSQPMWAHGGTEAFF.